The next 25 T cell receptor beta chains were all read from a single sample in a study of shared clonotypes between healthy human individuals. Generated by immunoSEQ multiplex PCR, the TCRdb table keeps only in-frame clones and is missing some. Among 650,000 to 750,000 clones listed, 60% to 80% were seen once. The sequencing input was memory CD4+ T cells sorted from blood. Subset given: CD45RA-negative fraction. These receptors all come from a woman in her thirties in good health.

With regard to this clone: This could be a read error, since a much larger clone is one nucleotide away. Other nucleotide sequences from this sample produce the same CDR3. V is TRBV7-2 and J is TRBJ2-5; D ambiguous. Trimming removed 1 base from V and 2 bases from J, with 5 bases in between. CDR3 length: 13 residues. CDR1 is SGHTA, CDR2 FQGNSA, per germline. The CDR3 DNA is TGTGCCAGCAGCTTAGGACTGCAAGAGACCCAGTACTTC. Translating gives CASSLGLQETQYF.

The V and J genes are TRBV28 and TRBJ2-5; 9 positions match TRBD1. The J call may not be correct, given that the DNA end is closer to TRBJ2-7. The length of the CDR3 is 14 residues. The germline CDR1 and CDR2 sequences are MDHEN and SYDVKM. The CDR3 nucleotides read TGTGCCAGCAGGGGGACAGGGCTAGGGTACGAGCAGTACTTC. Protein product: CASRGTGLGYEQYF.

A single count supports this clone. This chain links TRBV5-6 with TRBJ2-1; D is possibly TRBD2 (6 bases). Germline loops: CDR1 SGHDT, CDR2 YYEEEE. The ends were cut back, 4 bases at V and 4 bases at J, with 18 bases in the middle. The CDR3 runs to 16 residues. The DNA for the CDR3 is TGTGCCAGCAGCGCGGAGCGGACTACCTATTACAATGAGCAGTTCTTC. It specifies CASSAERTTYYNEQFF.

The V and J genes are TRBV6-1 and TRBJ2-7, with TRBD2 identical over 10 bases. V lost 2 bases to trimming and J lost 3 bases; unmatched junction nucleotides: 7. The CDR3 spans 16 residues. In germline, CDR1 is MNHNS, CDR2 SASEGT. CDR3 loop: CASSEFWSSGSYEQYF. The CDR3 DNA is TGTGCCAGCAGTGAATTTTGGTCTAGCGGGAGCTACGAGCAGTACTTC.

This clone was seen only once. The chain joins TRBV18 to TRBJ2-2; TRBD2 matches at 7 bases. V gave up 0 bases and J gave up 2 bases; unmatched junction bases: 3. Germline V gene lookup returns CDR1 KGHSH and CDR2 LQKENI. The CDR3 length is 16 residues. For the CDR3, the DNA is TGTGCCAGCTCACCACCGGGAGGGGAAAACACCGGGGAGCTGTTTTTT. Translated: CASSPPGGENTGELFF. The variable domain in full, with the rest retrieved from reference TRBV18 and TRBJ2-2, is NAGVMQNPRHLVRRRGQEARLRCSPMKGHSHVYWYRQLPEEGLKFMVYLQKENIIDESGMPKERFSAEFPKEGPSILRIQQVVRGDSAAYFCASSPPGGENTGELFFGEGSRLTVL.

This chain links TRBV5-5 with TRBJ2-1, with 14 bases identical to TRBD2. The V segment lost 3 bases and the J segment 1 base; nucleotides outside the gene matches: 6. Per the germline V gene, CDR1 is SGHKS and CDR2 is YYEKEE (reference sequence). CDR3 length: 18 amino acids. The CDR3 coding sequence is TGTGCCAGCAGCTGGGGACTAGCGGGAGTTAGGTCCTACAATGAGCAGTTCTTC. This gives the protein CASSWGLAGVRSYNEQFF.

V gene TRBV10-2 combines with J gene TRBJ2-2; D uncertain. CDR1 is WSHSY and CDR2 is SAAADI in the germline V gene. V was clipped by 8 bases and J by 4 bases, with 8 bases between them. The CDR3 consists of 12 residues. CDR3 sequence (DNA): TGCGCCAGCGCGGAGCTCACCGGGGAGCTGTTTTTT. This sequence encodes CASAELTGELFF.

This clone was recorded only once. The sample contains more than one DNA sequence encoding this CDR3. The chain has TRBV5-1 and TRBJ1-3; no definite D call. The CDR3 has 13 residues. Germline values: CDR1 SGHRS, CDR2 YFSETQ. Trimming stripped 2 bases from V and 1 base from J, with 4 bases between. The CDR3 DNA follows: TGCGCCAGCAGCTTCGATTCTGGAAACACCATATATTTT. As protein: CASSFDSGNTIYF.

The rearrangement links TRBV7-9 to TRBJ1-1; 8 bases fit TRBD1. Looked up from germline, CDR1 is SEHNR and CDR2 is FQNEAQ (reference sequence). Germline trimming cut 7 bases from V and 5 bases from J; bases unmatched to any gene: 6. The CDR3 runs to 13 residues. CDR3 loop: CASNRNRGTEAFF. The CDR3 DNA reads as TGTGCCAGCAACCGGAACAGGGGGACTGAAGCTTTCTTT.

The CDR3 spells CASRGGTVNTEAFF. Here the CDR3 DNA reads TGTGCCAGCAGGGGGGGGACAGTGAACACTGAAGCTTTCTTT. This rearrangement joins TRBV27 to TRBJ1-1, with 7 nucleotides matching TRBD1. The V segment lost 6 bases and the J segment 0 bases; nucleotides outside the gene matches: 4. CDR3 length: 14 amino acids. Per germline, CDR1 MNHEY and CDR2 SMNVEV (reference sequence).

This clone was found once. The rearrangement links TRBV9 to TRBJ1-1; D may be TRBD1 (6 bases). Trimming cost V 4 bases and J 3 bases, with 16 bases left between them. Germline CDR1 and CDR2: SGDLS and YYNGEE. The CDR3 covers 15 residues. Written as DNA, the CDR3 is TGTGCCAGCAGCTTCGAGGGGGGGCCCGACACTGAAGCTTTCTTT. Translated: CASSFEGGPDTEAFF.

The chain recombines TRBV2 with TRBJ2-1, with D unclear. CDR3 length equals 14 residues. CDR1 SNHLY and CDR2 FYNNEI come from the germline V gene. Trimming stripped 5 bases from V and 6 bases from J, with 14 bases between. The CDR3 nucleotides read TGTGCCAGCAGTTCGACCACCACGAGCAATGAGCAGTTCTTC. Its translation: CASSSTTTSNEQFF.

Regarding this clone: Other DNA sequences in this sample translate to the same CDR3. This chain connects TRBV7-2 to TRBJ2-7; 8 bases fit TRBD2. Germline V CDR1 and CDR2: SGHTA, FQGNSA. J gave up 5 bases and V 1 base, and 4 bases lay outside the gene matches. This CDR3 comprises 14 residues. CDR3 sequence: CASSLGLAGDEQYF. CDR3 in DNA: TGTGCCAGCAGCTTAGGGCTAGCGGGCGACGAGCAGTACTTC. The full variable domain, in which reference TRBV7-2 and TRBJ2-7 provide the parts outside the CDR3, is GAGVSQSPSNKVTEKGKDVELRCDPISGHTALYWYRQSLGQGLEFLIYFQGNSAPDKSGLPSDRFSAERTGGSVSTLTIQRTQQEDSAVYLCASSLGLAGDEQYFGPGTRLTVT.

V usage is TRBV5-1 and J usage is TRBJ2-3, with a tentative D call TRBD1 (6 bases). Trimming stripped 0 bases from V and 8 bases from J, with 22 bases between. Germline V CDR1 and CDR2: SGHRS, YFSETQ. The CDR3 loop spans 17 amino acids. The CDR3 nucleotides are TGCGCCAGCAGCTTGGCGACAGGCGATTTTTTCGCAGCTACGCAGTATTTT. This codes for CASSLATGDFFAATQYF.

The V and J genes are TRBV7-9 and TRBJ2-1; D might be TRBD1 (7 bases). The ends were cut back, 3 bases at V and 7 bases at J, with 16 bases in the middle. The germline CDR1 and CDR2 sequences are SEHNR and FQNEAQ (reference sequence). CDR3 length equals 15 residues. CDR3 nucleotides: TGTGCCAGCAGCTTTGAAGGACAGGCGGGGAATGAGCAGTTCTTC. Protein: CASSFEGQAGNEQFF.

The sample holds a few counts of this clone. The chain links TRBV2 to TRBJ1-4; D might be TRBD1 (6 bases). Trimming took 7 bases from V and 7 from J, leaving 10 bases between them. In germline, CDR1 is SNHLY, CDR2 FYNNEI. There are 12 residues in the CDR3. DNA of the CDR3: TGTGCCAGCAAGGGGGGCGGTGAAAAACTGTTTTTT. Protein product: CASKGGGEKLFF.

J is TRBJ2-1 and V is TRBV5-1; 9 nucleotides align to TRBD2. Germline V gene sequence: CDR1 SGHRS, CDR2 YFSETQ. There are 19 residues in the CDR3. The V segment lost 5 bases and the J segment 0 bases; nucleotides outside the gene matches: 15. The CDR3 DNA reads TGCGCCAGCAGGCCCATTGGGGCGGGAGGGACAAGCTCCTACAATGAGCAGTTCTTC. Its translation is CASRPIGAGGTSSYNEQFF.

The J gene is TRBJ2-1, the V gene TRBV28; TRBD1 matches 9 bases. V gave up 4 bases and J gave up 4 bases; unmatched junction bases: 8. The CDR3 has 16 amino acids. Germline V CDR1 and CDR2: MDHEN, SYDVKM. This chain's CDR3 is CASSSPDRGSYNEQFF. The CDR3 coding sequence is TGTGCCAGCAGTTCACCCGACAGGGGGAGTTACAATGAGCAGTTCTTC. Complete variable domain (other parts from reference TRBV28 and TRBJ2-1): DVKVTQSSRYLVKRTGEKVFLECVQDMDHENMFWYRQDPGLGLRLIYFSYDVKMKEKGDIPEGYSVSREKKERFSLILESASTNQTSMYLCASSSPDRGSYNEQFFGPGTRLTVL.

V usage is TRBV7-9 and J usage is TRBJ2-7; a possible D gene is TRBD1 (5 bases). Germline V gene sequence: CDR1 SEHNR, CDR2 FQNEAQ (reference sequence). The V gene lost 1 base and the J gene lost 5 bases, with 12 bases spanning the gap. The CDR3 contains 14 residues. CDR3 DNA sequence: TGTGCCAGCAGCTTAGTAACAGGCACCCACGAGCAGTACTTC. It is translated as CASSLVTGTHEQYF.

The chain couples TRBV7-9 to TRBJ2-7; D gene uncertain. Trimming took off 7 bases at V and 0 bases at J, with 13 bases between the two ends. Germline V gene sequence: CDR1 SEHNR, CDR2 FQNEAQ (reference sequence). This CDR3 is 14 amino acids long. The CDR3 nucleotides read TGTGCCAGCAACGACCTAGTTTTCTCCTACGAGCAGTACTTC. Translating it yields CASNDLVFSYEQYF.

The chain carries TRBV11-3 and TRBJ2-7; D not certain. Germline-derived CDR1 and CDR2 are SGHNT and YENEEA. The V end was cut by 6 bases, the J end by 6 bases, with 12 bases between. The CDR3 extends over 12 amino acids. CDR3 sequence: CASSSTTGEQYF. The CDR3 DNA sequence: TGTGCCAGCAGTAGCACTACTGGCGAGCAGTACTTC.

The chain recombines TRBV4-1 with TRBJ1-2; D uncertain. Trimming removed 1 base from V and 0 bases from J, with 21 bases in between. Germline V gene lookup returns CDR1 MGHRA and CDR2 YSYEKL. The CDR3 loop spans 19 amino acids. In nucleotides, the CDR3 is TGCGCCAGCAGCCAAGGTCGGGCACGGGGTACGCGCTCTAACTATGGCTACACCTTC. Residues: CASSQGRARGTRSNYGYTF.

The J gene is TRBJ2-1, the V gene TRBV10-1; 12 bases map to TRBD2. This CDR3 has 16 residues. V trimming: 0 bases; J trimming: 10 bases; junction bases outside the gene matches: 7. Germline V CDR1 and CDR2: WNHNN, SYGVQD (reference sequence). The CDR3 is CASSESRTSGAKEQFF. CDR3 coding DNA: TGCGCCAGCAGTGAGTCGAGGACTAGCGGGGCGAAGGAGCAGTTCTTC.

The rearrangement joins TRBV30 to TRBJ1-2; the D gene is possibly TRBD1 (6 bases). V gave up 3 bases and J gave up 6 bases, with 14 bases separating them. The CDR3 covers 13 residues. Germline V gives CDR1 GTSNPN, CDR2 SVGIG (reference sequence). CDR3 loop: CAWRVPGADGYTF. The DNA of the CDR3 is TGTGCCTGGAGAGTCCCGGGGGCCGATGGCTACACCTTC.

This clone appeared a few times. This chain connects TRBV11-3 to TRBJ2-5, with 10 bases that match TRBD2. The CDR3 covers 17 residues. Germline V lookup: CDR1 SGHNT, CDR2 YENEEA. J gave up 4 bases and V 1 base, and 9 bases lay outside the gene matches. DNA for the CDR3: TGTGCCAGCAGCTTAGGCGACGGGACTAGCGAAGGAGAGACCCAGTACTTC. Amino acid sequence: CASSLGDGTSEGETQYF. The entire variable domain, with the rest obtained from reference TRBV11-3 and TRBJ2-5, is as follows: EAGVVQSPRYKIIEKKQPVAFWCNPISGHNTLYWYLQNLGQGPELLIRYENEEAVDDSQLPKDRFSAERLKGVDSTLKIQPAELGDSAVYLCASSLGDGTSEGETQYFGPGTRLLVL.